Sequencing of this TCR beta chain was carried out in a study of blood T cell repertoires in COVID-19. Here immunoSEQ multiplex PCR was the method, and the copy in TCRdb shows in-frame clones only, minus some. Of 310,000 or so clones detected, 86% appear once; the ten largest clones hold under 11%. Germline assignment: CDR1 SGHRS and CDR2 YFSETQ. The CDR3 consists of 18 residues. V was trimmed by 4 bases and J by 1 base, leaving 23 bases between them. The sequenced sample consisted of PBMCs or T cells enriched from blood (not recorded which). The chain joins TRBV5-1 to TRBJ1-2; possible D gene TRBD1, 5 bases. The clonotype was recovered from a woman under 30 who had recovered from COVID-19. CDR3 bases: TGCGCCAGCAGCGGGGCGCCGGGACTCCCAAACCTTAACTATGGCTACACCTTC. Residues: CASSGAPGLPNLNYGYTF.